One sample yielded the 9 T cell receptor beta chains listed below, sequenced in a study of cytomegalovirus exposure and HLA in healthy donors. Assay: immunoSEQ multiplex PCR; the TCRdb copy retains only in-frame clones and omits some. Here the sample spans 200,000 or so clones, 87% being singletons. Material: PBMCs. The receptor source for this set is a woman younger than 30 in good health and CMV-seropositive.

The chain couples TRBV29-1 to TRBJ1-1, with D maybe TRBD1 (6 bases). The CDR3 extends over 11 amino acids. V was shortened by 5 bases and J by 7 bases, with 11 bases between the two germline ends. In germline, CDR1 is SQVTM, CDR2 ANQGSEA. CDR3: CSVYREGEAFF. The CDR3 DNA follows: TGCAGCGTTTACAGGGAGGGTGAAGCTTTCTTT. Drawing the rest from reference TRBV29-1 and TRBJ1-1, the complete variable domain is SAVISQKPSRDICQRGTSLTIQCQVDSQVTMMFWYRQQPGQSLTLIATANQGSEATYESGFVIDKFPISRPNLTFSTLTVSNMSPEDSSIYLCSVYREGEAFFGQGTRLTVV.

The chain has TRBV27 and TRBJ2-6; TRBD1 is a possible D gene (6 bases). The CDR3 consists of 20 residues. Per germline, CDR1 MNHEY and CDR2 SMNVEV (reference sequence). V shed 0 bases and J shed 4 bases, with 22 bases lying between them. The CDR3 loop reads CASSLSKWGRVPGGANVLTF. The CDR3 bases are TGTGCCAGCAGTTTATCGAAGTGGGGGCGGGTCCCTGGGGGGGCCAACGTCCTGACTTTC. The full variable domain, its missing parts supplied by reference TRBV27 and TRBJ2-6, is EAQVTQNPRYLITVTGKKLTVTCSQNMNHEYMSWYRQDPGLGLRQIYYSMNVEVTDKGDVPEGYKVSRKEKRNFPLILESPSPNQTSLYFCASSLSKWGRVPGGANVLTFGAGSRLTVL.

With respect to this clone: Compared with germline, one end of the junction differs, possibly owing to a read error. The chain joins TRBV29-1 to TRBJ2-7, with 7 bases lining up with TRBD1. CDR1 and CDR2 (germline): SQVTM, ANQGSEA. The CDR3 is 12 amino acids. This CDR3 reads CSAETGAYEQYF. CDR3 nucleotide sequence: TGCAGCGCTGAAACAGGGGCCTACGAGCAGTACTTC.

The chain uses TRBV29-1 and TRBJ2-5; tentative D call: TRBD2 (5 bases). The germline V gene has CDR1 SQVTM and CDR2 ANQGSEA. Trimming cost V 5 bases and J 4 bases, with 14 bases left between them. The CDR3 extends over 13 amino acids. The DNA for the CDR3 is TGCAGCGTTACCCGCCTAGCCAGAGAGACCCAGTACTTC. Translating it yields CSVTRLARETQYF.

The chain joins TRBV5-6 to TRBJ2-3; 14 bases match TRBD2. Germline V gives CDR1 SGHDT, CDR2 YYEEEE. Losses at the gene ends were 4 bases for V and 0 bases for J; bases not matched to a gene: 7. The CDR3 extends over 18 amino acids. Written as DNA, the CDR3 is TGTGCCAGCAGCGAGACTAGCGGGAGGGAAACTAGCACAGATACGCAGTATTTT. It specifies CASSETSGRETSTDTQYF.

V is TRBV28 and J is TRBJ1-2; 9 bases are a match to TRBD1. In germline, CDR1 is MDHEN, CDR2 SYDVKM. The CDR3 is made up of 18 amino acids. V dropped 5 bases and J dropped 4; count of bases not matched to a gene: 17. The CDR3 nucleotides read TGTGCCAGCAGTCCTTTGGGGGGACAGGGTGATGAGTCCTATGGCTACACCTTC. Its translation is CASSPLGGQGDESYGYTF.

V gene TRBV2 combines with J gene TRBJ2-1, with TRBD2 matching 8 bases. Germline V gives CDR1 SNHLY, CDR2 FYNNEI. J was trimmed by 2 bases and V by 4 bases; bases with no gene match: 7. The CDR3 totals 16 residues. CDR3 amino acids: CASSGVSGGTYNEQFF. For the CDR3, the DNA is TGTGCCAGCAGTGGGGTGAGCGGGGGCACCTACAATGAGCAGTTCTTC.

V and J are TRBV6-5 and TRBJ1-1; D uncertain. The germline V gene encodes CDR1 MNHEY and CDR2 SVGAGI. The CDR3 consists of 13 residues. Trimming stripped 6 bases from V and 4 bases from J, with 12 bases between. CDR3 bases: TGTGCCAGCAGACTCATTAGTGGCACTGAAGCTTTCTTT. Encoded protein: CASRLISGTEAFF.

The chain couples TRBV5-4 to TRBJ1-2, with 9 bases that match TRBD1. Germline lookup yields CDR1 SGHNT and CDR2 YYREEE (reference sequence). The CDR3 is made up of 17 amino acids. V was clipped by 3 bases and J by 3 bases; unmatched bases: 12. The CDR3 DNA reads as TGTGCCAGCAGCTATAATACCCCGGGACAGGGTGACTATGGCTACACCTTC. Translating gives CASSYNTPGQGDYGYTF.